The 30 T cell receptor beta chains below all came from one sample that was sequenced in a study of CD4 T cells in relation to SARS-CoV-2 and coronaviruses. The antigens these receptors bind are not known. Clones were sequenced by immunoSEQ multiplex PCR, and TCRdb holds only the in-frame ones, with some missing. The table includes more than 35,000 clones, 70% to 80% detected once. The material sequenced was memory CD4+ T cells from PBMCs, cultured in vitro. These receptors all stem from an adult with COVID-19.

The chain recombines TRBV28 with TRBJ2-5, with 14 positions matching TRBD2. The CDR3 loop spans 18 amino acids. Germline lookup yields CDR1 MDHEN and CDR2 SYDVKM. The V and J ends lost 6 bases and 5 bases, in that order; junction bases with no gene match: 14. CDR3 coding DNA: TGTGCCAGCAGATCAACGCCGGGACTAGCGGGAGTACGGGAGACCCAGTACTTC. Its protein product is CASRSTPGLAGVRETQYF.

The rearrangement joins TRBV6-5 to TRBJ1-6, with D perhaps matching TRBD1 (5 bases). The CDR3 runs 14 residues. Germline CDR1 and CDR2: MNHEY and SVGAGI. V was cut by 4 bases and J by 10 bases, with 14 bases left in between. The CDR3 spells CASSSGLFWSPLHF. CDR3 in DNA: TGTGCCAGCAGTTCAGGGCTGTTTTGGTCACCCCTCCACTTT.

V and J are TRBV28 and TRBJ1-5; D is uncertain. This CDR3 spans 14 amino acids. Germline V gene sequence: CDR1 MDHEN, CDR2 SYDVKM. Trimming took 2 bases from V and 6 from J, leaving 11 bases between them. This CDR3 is CASSLRLIGQPQHF. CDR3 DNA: TGTGCCAGCAGTTTAAGACTGATCGGTCAGCCCCAGCATTTT.

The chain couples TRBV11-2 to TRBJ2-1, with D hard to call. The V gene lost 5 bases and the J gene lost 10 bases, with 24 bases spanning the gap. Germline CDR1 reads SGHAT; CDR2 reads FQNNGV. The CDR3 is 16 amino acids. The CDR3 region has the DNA TGTGCCAGCAGCCCCCGTTTGGCTTATAAATGGGTCGAGCAGTTCTTC. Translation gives CASSPRLAYKWVEQFF.

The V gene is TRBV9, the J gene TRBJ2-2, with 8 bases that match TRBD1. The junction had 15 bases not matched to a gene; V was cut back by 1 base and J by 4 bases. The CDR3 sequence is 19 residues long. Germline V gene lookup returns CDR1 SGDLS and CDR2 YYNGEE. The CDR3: CASSVYAGGAYPGTGELFF. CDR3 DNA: TGTGCCAGCAGCGTATATGCAGGGGGCGCCTATCCGGGCACCGGGGAGCTGTTTTTT.

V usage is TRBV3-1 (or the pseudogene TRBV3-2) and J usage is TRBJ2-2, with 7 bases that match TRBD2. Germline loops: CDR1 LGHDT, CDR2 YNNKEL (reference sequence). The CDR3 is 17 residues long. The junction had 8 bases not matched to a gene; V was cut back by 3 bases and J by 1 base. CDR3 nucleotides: TGTGCCAGCAGCCACCAAGAGGGCGGGAGGAACACCGGGGAGCTGTTTTTT. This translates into CASSHQEGGRNTGELFF.

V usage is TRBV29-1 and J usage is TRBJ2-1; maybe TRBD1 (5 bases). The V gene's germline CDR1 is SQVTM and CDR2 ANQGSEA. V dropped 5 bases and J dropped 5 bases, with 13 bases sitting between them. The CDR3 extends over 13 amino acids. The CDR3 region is CSVSFNRHNEQFF. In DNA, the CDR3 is TGCAGCGTTTCTTTTAACAGGCACAATGAGCAGTTCTTC.

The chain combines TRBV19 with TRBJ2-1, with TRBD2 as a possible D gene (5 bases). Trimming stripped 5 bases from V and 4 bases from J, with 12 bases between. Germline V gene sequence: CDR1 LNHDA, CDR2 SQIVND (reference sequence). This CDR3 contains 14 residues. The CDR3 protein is CASSGGYLYNEQFF. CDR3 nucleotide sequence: TGTGCCAGTAGTGGAGGCTACCTGTACAATGAGCAGTTCTTC.

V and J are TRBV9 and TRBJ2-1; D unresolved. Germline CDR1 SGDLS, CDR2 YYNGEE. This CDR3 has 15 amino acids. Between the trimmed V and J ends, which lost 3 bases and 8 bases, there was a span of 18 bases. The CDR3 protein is CASSAHALPGDEQFF. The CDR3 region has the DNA TGTGCCAGCAGCGCCCACGCCTTGCCGGGCGATGAGCAGTTCTTC.

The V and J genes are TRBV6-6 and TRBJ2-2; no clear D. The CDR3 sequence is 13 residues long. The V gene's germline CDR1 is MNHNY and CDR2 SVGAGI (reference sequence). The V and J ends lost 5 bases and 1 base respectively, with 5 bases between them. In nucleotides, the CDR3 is TGTGCCAGCAGTCCAAGGAACACCGGGGAGCTGTTTTTT. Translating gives CASSPRNTGELFF.

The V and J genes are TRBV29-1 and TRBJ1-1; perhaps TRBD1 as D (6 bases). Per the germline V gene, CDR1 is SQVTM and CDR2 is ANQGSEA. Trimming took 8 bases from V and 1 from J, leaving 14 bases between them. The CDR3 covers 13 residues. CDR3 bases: TGCAGCACGCTTAGGACAGAGAACACTGAAGCTTTCTTT. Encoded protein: CSTLRTENTEAFF. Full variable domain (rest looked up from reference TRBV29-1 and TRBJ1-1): SAVISQKPSRDICQRGTSLTIQCQVDSQVTMMFWYRQQPGQSLTLIATANQGSEATYESGFVIDKFPISRPNLTFSTLTVSNMSPEDSSIYLCSTLRTENTEAFFGQGTRLTVV.

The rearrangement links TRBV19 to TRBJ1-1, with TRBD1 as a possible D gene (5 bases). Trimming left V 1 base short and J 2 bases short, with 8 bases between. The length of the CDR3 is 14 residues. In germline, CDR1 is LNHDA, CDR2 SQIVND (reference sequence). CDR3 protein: CASSIVRGNTEAFF. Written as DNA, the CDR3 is TGTGCCAGTAGTATAGTTAGGGGAAACACTGAAGCTTTCTTT. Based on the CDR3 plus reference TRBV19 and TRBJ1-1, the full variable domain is DGGITQSPKYLFRKEGQNVTLSCEQNLNHDAMYWYRQDPGQGLRLIYYSQIVNDFQKGDIAEGYSVSREKKESFPLTVTSAQKNPTAFYLCASSIVRGNTEAFFGQGTRLTVV.

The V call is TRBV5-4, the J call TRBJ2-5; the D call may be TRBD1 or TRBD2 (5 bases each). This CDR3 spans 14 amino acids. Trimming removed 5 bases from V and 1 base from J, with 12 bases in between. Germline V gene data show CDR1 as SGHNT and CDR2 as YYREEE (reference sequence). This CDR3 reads CASSTTGAQETQYF. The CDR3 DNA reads TGTGCCAGCAGTACGACCGGGGCCCAAGAGACCCAGTACTTC.

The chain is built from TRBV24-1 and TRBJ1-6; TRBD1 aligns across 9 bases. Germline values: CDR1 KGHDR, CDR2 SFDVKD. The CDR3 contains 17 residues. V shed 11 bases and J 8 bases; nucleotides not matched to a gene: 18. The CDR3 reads CAKNRLWKQGAYSPLHF. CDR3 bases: TGTGCCAAGAATCGTCTCTGGAAACAGGGGGCGTATTCACCCCTCCACTTT.

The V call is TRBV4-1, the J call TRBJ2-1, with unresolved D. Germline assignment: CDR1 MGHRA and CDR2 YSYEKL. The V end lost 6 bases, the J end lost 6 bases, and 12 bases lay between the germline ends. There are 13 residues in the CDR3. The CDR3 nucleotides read TGCGCCAGCAGACAGAGTAGTAGCAATGAGCAGTTCTTC. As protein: CASRQSSSNEQFF.

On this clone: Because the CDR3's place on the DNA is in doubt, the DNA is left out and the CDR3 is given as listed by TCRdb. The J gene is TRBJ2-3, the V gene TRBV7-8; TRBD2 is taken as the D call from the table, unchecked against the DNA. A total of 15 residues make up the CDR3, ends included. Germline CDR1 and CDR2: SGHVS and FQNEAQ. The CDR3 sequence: CASSPEVGPGTSRYF.

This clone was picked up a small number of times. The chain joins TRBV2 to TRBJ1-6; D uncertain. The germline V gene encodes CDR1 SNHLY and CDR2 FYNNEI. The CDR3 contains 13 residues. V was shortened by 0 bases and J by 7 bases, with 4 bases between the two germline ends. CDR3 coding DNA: TGTGCCAGCAGTGAAGCGGAGAATTCACCCCTCCACTTT. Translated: CASSEAENSPLHF.

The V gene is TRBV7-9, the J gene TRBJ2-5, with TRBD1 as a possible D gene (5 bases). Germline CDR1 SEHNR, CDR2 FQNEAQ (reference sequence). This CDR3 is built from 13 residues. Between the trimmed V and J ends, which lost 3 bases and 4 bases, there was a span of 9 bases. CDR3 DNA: TGTGCCAGCAGCTTCTCGACAGCAGAGACCCAGTACTTC. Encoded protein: CASSFSTAETQYF. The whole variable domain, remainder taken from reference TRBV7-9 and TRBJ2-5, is DTGVSQNPRHKITKRGQNVTFRCDPISEHNRLYWYRQTLGQGPEFLTYFQNEAQLEKSRLLSDRFSAERPKGSFSTLEIQRTEQGDSAMYLCASSFSTAETQYFGPGTRLLVL.

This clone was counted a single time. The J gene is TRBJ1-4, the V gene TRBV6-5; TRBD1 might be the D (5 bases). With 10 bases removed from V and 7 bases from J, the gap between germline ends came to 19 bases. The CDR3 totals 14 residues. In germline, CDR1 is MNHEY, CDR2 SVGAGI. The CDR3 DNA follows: TGTGCCACCCTCCCCCCGGGGGGAAGTGAAAAACTGTTTTTT. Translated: CATLPPGGSEKLFF.

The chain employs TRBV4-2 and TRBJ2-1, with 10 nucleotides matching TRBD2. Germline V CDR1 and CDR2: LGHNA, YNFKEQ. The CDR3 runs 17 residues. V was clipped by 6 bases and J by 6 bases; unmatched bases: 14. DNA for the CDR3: TGTGCCAGCAGTGAGACGGGGAATCTAGCGGGAGTCAATGAGCAGTTCTTC. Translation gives CASSETGNLAGVNEQFF.

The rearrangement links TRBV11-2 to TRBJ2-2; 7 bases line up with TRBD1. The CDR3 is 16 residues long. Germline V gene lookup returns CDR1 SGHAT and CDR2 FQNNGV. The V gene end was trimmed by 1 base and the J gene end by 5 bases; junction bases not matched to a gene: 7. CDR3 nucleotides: TGTGCCAGCAGCTTAGTTAAGATACAGGGGACCGGGGAGCTGTTTTTT. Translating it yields CASSLVKIQGTGELFF.

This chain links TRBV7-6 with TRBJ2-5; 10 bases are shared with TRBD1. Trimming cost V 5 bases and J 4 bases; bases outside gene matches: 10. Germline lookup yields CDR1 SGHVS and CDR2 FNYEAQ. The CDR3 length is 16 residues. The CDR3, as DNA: TGTGCCAGCAGCGTCCCGGGACAGGGGTGGCGAGAGACCCAGTACTTC. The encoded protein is CASSVPGQGWRETQYF.

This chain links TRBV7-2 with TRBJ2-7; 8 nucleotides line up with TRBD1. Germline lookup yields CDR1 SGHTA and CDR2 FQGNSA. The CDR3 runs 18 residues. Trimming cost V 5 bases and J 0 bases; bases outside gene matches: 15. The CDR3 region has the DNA TGTGCCAGCAGCCTCCGGGCCAGCGGTCAGGGGGCCTCCTACGAGCAGTACTTC. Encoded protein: CASSLRASGQGASYEQYF.

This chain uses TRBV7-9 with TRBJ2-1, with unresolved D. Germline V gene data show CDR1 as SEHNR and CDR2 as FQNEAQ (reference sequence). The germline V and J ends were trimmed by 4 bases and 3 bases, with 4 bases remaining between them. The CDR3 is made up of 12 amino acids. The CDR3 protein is CASSSIYNEQFF. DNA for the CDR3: TGTGCCAGCAGCTCGATCTACAATGAGCAGTTCTTC.

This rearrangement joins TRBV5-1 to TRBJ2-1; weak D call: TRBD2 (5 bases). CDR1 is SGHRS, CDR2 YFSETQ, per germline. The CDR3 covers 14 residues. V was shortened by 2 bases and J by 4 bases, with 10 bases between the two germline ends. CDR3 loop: CASSFTRAYNEQFF. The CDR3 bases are TGCGCCAGCAGCTTTACTAGGGCTTACAATGAGCAGTTCTTC.

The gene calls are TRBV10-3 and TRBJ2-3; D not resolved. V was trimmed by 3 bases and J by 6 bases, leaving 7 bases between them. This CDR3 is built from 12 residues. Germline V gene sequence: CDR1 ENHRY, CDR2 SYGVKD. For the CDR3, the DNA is TGTGCCATCAGTGACGCCTCTGATACGCAGTATTTT. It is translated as CAISDASDTQYF.

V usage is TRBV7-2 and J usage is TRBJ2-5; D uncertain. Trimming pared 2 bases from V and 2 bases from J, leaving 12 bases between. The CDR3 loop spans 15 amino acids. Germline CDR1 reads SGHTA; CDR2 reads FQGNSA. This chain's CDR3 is CASSLLSNSQETQYF. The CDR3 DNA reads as TGTGCCAGCAGCTTACTCTCCAACAGTCAAGAGACCCAGTACTTC.

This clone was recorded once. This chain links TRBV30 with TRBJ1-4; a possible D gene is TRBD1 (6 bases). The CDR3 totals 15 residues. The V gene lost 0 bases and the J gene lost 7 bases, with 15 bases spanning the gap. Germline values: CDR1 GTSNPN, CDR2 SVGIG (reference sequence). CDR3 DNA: TGTGCCTGGAGTGTGCCGGCAGGGGTGCCTGAAAAACTGTTTTTT. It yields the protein CAWSVPAGVPEKLFF.

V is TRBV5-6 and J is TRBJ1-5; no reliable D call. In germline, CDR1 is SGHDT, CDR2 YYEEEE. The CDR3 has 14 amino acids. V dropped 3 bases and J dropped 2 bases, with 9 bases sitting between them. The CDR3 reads CASSSRTGNQPQHF. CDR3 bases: TGTGCCAGCAGCTCCCGGACGGGCAATCAGCCCCAGCATTTT.

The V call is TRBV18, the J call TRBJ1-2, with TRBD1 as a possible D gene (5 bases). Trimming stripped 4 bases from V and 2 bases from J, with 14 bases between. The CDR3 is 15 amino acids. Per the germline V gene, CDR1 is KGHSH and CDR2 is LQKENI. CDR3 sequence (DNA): TGTGCCAGCTCACTAGGGGCCGACGGCAACTATGGCTACACCTTC. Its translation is CASSLGADGNYGYTF.